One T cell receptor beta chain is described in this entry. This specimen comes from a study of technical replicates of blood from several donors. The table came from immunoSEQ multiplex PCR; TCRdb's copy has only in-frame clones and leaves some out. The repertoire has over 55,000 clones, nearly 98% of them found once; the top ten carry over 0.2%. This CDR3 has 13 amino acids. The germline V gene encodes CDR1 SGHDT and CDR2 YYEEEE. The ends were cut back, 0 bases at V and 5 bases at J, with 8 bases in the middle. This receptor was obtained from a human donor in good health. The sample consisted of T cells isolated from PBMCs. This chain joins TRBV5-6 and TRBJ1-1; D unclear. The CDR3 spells CASSLVPMTEAFF. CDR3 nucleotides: TGTGCCAGCAGCTTGGTTCCCATGACTGAAGCTTTCTTT.